This T cell receptor (beta chain) was sequenced in a study of radiation and T cells in renal cell carcinoma. The assay was immunoSEQ multiplex PCR, and TCRdb's table has in-frame clones only and misses some. Of around 180,000 clones in the sample, about nine tenths were seen once. The germline gives CDR1 SGHNT, CDR2 YYREEE (reference sequence). Trimming removed 5 bases from V and 3 bases from J; junction bases left unmatched: 9. The CDR3 covers 15 residues. The sample holds a few counts of this clone. Regarding time point: blood 4 weeks post-SBRT, at nephrectomy. Specified treatment: 15 Gy SBRT to primary tumor, nephrectomy 4 weeks later.

This sequence was found in a woman aged 50 to 60 with renal cell carcinoma. The rearrangement links TRBV5-4 to TRBJ1-1; 8 positions match TRBD1. The source material was blood, sampled from a patient whose treatment included radiotherapy and nephrectomy. The CDR3 is CASSTGQGAHTEAFF. For the CDR3, the DNA is TGTGCCAGCAGTACGGGGCAGGGGGCCCACACTGAAGCTTTCTTT.